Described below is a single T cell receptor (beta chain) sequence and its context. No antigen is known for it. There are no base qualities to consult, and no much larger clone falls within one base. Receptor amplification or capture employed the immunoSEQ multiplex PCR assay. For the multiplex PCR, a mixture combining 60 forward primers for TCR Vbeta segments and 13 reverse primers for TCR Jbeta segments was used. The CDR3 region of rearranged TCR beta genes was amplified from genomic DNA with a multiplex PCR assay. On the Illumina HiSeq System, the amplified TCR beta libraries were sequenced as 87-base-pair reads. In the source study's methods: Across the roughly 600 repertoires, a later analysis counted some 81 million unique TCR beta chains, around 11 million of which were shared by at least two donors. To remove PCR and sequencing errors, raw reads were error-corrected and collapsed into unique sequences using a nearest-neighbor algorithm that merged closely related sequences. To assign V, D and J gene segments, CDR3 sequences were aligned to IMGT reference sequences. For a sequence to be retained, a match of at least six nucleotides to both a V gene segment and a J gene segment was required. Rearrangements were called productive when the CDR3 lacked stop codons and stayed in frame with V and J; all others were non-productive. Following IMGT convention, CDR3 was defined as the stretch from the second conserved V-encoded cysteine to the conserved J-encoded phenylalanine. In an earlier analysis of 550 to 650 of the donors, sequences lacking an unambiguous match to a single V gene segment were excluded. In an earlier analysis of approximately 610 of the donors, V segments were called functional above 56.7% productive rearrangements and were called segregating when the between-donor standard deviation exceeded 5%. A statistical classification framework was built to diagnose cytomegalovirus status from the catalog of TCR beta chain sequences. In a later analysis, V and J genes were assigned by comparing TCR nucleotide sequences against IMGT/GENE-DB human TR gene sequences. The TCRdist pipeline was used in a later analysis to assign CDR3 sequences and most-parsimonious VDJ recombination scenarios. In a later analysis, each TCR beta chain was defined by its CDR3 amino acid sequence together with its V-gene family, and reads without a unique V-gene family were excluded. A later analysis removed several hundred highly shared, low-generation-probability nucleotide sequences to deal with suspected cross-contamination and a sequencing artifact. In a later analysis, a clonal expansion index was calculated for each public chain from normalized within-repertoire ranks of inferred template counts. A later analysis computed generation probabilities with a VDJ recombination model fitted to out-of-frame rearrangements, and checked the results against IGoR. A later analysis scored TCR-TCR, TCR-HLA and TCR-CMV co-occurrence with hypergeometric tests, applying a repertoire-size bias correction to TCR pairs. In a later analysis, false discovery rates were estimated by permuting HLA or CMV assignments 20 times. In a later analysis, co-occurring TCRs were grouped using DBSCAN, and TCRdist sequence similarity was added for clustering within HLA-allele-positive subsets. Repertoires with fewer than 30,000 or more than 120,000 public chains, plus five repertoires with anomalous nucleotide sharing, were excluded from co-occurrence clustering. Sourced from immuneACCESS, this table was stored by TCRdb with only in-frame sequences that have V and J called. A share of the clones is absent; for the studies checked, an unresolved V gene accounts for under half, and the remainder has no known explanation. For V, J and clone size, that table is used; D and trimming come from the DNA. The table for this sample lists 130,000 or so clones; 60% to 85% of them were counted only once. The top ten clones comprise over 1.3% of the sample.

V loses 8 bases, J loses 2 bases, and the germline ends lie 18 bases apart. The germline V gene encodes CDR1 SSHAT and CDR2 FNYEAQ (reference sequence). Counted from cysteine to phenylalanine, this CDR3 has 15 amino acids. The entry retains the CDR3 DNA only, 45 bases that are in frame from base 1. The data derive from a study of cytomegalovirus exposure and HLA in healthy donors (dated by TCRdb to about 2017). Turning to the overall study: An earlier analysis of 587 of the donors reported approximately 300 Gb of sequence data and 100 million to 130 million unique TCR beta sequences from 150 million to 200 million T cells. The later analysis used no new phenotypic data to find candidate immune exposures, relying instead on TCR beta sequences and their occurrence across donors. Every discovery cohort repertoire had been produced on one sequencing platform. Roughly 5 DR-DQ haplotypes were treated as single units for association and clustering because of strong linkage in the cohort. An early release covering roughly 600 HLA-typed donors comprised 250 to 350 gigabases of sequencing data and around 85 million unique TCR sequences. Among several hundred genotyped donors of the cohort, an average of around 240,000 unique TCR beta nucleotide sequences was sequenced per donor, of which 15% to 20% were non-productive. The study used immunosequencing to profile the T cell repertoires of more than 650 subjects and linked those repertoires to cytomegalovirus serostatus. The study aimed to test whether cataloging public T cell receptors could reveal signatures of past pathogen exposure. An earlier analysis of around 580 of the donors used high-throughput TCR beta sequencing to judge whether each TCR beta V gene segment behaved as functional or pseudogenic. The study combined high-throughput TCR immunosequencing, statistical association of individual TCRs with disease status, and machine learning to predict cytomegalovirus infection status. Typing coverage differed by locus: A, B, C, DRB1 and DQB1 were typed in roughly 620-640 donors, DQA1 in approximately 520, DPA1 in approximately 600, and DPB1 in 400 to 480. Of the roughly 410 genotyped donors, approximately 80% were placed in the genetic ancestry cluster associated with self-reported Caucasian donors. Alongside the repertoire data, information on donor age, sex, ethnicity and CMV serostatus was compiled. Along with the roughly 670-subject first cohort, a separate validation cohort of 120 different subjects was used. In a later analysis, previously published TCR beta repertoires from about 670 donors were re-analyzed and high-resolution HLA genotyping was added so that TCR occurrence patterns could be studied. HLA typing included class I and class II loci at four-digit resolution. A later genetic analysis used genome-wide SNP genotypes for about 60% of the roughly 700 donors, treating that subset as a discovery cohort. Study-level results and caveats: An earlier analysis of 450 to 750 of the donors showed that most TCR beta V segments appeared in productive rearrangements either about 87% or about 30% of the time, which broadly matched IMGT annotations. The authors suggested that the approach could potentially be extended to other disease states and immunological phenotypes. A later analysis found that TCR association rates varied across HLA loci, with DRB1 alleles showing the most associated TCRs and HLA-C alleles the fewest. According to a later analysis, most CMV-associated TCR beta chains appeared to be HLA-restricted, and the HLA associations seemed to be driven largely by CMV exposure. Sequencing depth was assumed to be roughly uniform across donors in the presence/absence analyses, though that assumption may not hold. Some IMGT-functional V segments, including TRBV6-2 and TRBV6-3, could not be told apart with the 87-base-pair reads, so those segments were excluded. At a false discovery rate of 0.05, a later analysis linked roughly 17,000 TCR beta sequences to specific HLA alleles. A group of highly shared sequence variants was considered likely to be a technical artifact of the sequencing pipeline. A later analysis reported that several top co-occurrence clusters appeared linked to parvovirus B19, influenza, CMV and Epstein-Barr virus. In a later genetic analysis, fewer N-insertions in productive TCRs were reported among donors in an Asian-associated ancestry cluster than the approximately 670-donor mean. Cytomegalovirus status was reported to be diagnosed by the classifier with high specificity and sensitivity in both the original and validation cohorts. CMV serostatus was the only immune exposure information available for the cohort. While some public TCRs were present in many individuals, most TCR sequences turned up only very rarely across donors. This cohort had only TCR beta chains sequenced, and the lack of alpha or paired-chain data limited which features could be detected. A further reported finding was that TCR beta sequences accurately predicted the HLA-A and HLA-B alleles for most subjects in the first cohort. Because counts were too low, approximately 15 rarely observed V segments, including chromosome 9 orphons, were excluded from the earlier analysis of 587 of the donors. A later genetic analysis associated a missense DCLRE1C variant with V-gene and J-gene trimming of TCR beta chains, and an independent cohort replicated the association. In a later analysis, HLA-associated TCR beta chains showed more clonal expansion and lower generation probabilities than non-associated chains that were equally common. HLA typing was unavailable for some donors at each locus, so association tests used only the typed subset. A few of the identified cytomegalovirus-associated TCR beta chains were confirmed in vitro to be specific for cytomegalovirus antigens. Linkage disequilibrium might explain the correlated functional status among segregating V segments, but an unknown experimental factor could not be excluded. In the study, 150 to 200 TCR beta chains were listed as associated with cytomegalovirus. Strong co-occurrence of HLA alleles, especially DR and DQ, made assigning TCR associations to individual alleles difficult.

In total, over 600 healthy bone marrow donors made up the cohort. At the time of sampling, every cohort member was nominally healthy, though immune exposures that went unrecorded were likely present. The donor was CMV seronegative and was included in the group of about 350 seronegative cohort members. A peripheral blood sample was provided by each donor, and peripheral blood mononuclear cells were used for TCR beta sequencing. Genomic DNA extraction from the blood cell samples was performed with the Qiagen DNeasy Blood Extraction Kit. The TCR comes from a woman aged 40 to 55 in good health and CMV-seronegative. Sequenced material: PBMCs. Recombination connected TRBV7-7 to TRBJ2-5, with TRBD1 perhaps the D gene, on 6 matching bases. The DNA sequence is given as TGTGCCAGCGCCACAGGGTCCGTGGGGCAAGAGACCCAGTACTTC. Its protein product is CASATGSVGQETQYF.